This TCR beta chain was found in a study of Graves' ophthalmopathy and Graves' hyperthyroidism (dated by TCRdb to the late 2010s). Concerning the study at large: Peripheral blood was collected at initial diagnosis, prior to any treatment. The study used signatures of the TCR beta repertoire to tell Graves' ophthalmopathy apart from Graves' hyperthyroidism and to predict which patients would progress to ophthalmopathy. In total, approximately 140 blood samples were TCR-sequenced: approximately 40 ophthalmopathy, some 75 hyperthyroidism and about 17 hyperthyroidism-to-ophthalmopathy patients. To explore V-J signatures distinguishing ophthalmopathy from hyperthyroidism, a discovery set of more than 95 patients (fewer than 45 ophthalmopathy, 55 to 60 stable hyperthyroidism) was enrolled. For independent validation, a separate cohort was made up of approximately 18 hyperthyroidism patients plus 17 patients who later progressed from hyperthyroidism to ophthalmopathy. T-cell repertoires of thyroid tissue and blood were compared in over 5 hyperthyroidism patients. Following sample collection, hyperthyroidism patients were given methimazole at a starting dose of 30 mg daily, and ophthalmopathy patients were given high-dose intravenous methylprednisolone.

For repertoire sequencing, the TCR beta CDR3 regions were amplified from RNA transcripts. The first round of RT-PCR was done with HTBI primers and the Qiagen OneStep RT-PCR kit, and was followed by a second round of multiplex PCR, then size selection and purification. The libraries underwent paired-end sequencing with 100 bp reads on an Illumina HiSeq2000. In the paper's pipeline: Reads were processed with SOAPnuke, discarding reads with adapters, uncalled bases, mean Phred below 15, or no exact constant-primer or identifier match. COPE v1.2.5 was used to merge high-quality paired reads. Each unique nucleotide sequence was treated as a clonotype, and MiTCR v1.1 was used to align the clonotypes to the IMGT TRB V, D and J references. Analysis was restricted to V-J combinations with a frequency above 0.0001, which covered roughly 99% of repertoires. For each V-J combination, a TCR clonal expansion and chaos score was defined as F50 clonal expansion divided by the chaos observed in the TCRdist matrix. Welch's t-statistics and random forest were used to narrow the features down to more than 10 V-J combinations, which were then fed into a naive Bayes classifier. The Morisita-Horn index was used to measure how similar the thyroid and blood repertoires were. Through fastp at Q25 and MiXCR, TCRdb rebuilt clones from the public reads, retaining in-frame beta chains. All rows with the same CDR3 protein become a single entry with the most common DNA and genes. The V and J calls shown here were made by TCRdb, not taken from the authors' results. This sample holds about 640,000 distinct CDR3 sequences; roughly 39% were observed only once. The top ten clones comprise roughly 3.5% of the sample.

From V the trimming removes 5 bases and from J it removes 7 bases, while the gene matches leave 9 bases of the junction unaccounted for. CDR1 and CDR2 are drawn from the germline V gene: SGHTA, FQGNSA. Counted from cysteine to phenylalanine, this CDR3 has 16 amino acids. Of all the DNA, just the CDR3 is kept, 48 bases in frame from base 1. What the work shows at the level of the full study, not this receptor alone: No statistical method was used to predetermine the sample size, and group allocation was not hidden from the investigators. In cross-validation, the 13-signature model distinguished ophthalmopathy from stable hyperthyroidism with about 89% sensitivity and around 83% specificity, while in the test set the corresponding values were about 79% and 69%. In validation, the model predicted ophthalmopathy progression with 55% to 71% sensitivity and roughly 72% specificity; more than ten predicted patients were CT-confirmed with GO in a median of around 6.5 months. Most of the expanded thyroid clonotypes with a frequency above 0.001 were also detected in blood, and it was suggested that the thyroid immune response may be reflected by blood repertoires.

This clonotype was recorded at least ten times. No cognate antigen has been identified for it. No much larger clone is present one base from it, and per-base qualities are unavailable. Ophthalmopathy patients were characterized by moderately to severely active disease, a Clinical Activity Score of at least 3, a NOSPECS grade of at least 4, and a disease duration under 3 months. Patients were excluded if they had other autoimmune diseases, uncontrolled infections, pregnancy or lactation. Diagnosis was based on clinical symptoms, serum thyroxine, TRAb, thyroid ultrasound and orbital computed tomography. Ficoll-Paque density gradient centrifugation was used to isolate PBMCs from 8.5 to 10 ml of fresh peripheral blood. Total RNA was extracted with Trizol reagent and quality-checked on an Agilent 2100 Bioanalyzer.

The sample taken for sequencing was peripheral blood. The receptor was derived from an adult man with Graves' ophthalmopathy. The rearranged chain carries TRBV7-2 and TRBJ1-4, and 11 bases in between align with TRBD1. The CDR3 reads as follows: CASSPPPGQGVEKLFF. The bases read TGTGCCAGCAGCCCGCCTCCGGGACAGGGGGTTGAAAAACTGTTTTTT.